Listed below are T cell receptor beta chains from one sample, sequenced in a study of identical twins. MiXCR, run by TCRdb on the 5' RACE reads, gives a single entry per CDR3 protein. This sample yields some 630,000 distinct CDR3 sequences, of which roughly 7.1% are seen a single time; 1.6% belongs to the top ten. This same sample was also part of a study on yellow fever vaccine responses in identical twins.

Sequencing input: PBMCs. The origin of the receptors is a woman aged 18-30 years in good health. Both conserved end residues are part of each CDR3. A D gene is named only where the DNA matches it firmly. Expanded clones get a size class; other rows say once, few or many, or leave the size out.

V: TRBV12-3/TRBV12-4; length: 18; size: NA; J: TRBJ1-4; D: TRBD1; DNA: TGTGCCAGCATCAAATCCGCCCCAGGACAGGGGGATAATGAAAAACTGTTTTTT; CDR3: CASIKSAPGQGDNEKLFF
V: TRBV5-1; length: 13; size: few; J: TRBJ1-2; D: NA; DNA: TGCGCCAGCAGCTTGGCCGAGGGGCATGGCTACACCTTC; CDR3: CASSLAEGHGYTF
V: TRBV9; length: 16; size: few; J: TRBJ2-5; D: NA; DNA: TGTGCCAGCAGCGTAGGCTTTATGGGACAACAAGAGACCCAGTACTTC; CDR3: CASSVGFMGQQETQYF
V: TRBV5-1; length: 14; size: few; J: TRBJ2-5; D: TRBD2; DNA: TGCGCCAGCAGCCGACGGGGGGAAAAAGAGACCCAGTACTTC; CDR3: CASSRRGEKETQYF
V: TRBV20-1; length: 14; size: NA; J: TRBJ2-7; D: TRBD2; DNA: TGCAGTGCTACCGCTAGCGGAAGCTCCTACGAGCAGTACTTC; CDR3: CSATASGSSYEQYF
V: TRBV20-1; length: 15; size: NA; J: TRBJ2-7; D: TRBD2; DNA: TGCAGTGCTAGAGTTCCGGGACTAGCGGGAAACGAGCAGTACTTC; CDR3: CSARVPGLAGNEQYF
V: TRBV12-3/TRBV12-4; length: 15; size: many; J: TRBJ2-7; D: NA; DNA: TGTGCCAGCAGTTTAAGGGCGGACTTCTCCTACGAGCAGTACTTC; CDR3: CASSLRADFSYEQYF
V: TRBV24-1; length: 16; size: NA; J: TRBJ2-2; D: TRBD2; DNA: TGTGCCACCAGTGATTTGTTAACTAGCGGGAGTGGGGAGCTGTTTTTT; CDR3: CATSDLLTSGSGELFF
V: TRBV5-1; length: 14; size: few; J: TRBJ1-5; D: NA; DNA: TGCGCCAGCAGCTTGTCGGGGGGCGATCAGCCCCAGCATTTT; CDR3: CASSLSGGDQPQHF
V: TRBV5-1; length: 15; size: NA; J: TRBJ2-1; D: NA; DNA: TGCGCCAGCAGCCCAAACAGGGACTCCTACAATGAGCAGTTCTTC; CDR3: CASSPNRDSYNEQFF
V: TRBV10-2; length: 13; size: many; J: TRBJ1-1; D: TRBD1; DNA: TGCGCCAGCAGTCAGTACCAGCGGGACAGGGCTTTCTTT; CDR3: CASSQYQRDRAFF
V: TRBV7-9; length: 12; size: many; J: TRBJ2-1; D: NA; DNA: TGTGCCAGCAGCTTAGGGGATGTTGAGCAGTTCTTC; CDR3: CASSLGDVEQFF
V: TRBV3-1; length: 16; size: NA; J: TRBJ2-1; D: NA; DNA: TGTGCCAGCAGCCAAGATCGGGGTAGGCGAGGGGATGAGCAGTTCTTC; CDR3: CASSQDRGRRGDEQFF
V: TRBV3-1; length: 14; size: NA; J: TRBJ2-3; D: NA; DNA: TGTGCCAGCAGCCAAGTCGCCCGGACAGATACGCAGTATTTT; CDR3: CASSQVARTDTQYF
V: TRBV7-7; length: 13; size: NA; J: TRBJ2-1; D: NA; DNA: TGTGCCAGCAGCTTAGAACCTAACAATGAGCAGTTCTTC; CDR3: CASSLEPNNEQFF
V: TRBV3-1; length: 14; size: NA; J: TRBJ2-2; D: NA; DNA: TGTGCCAGCATCTCAGGGGAGAACACCGGGGAGCTGTTTTTT; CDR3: CASISGENTGELFF
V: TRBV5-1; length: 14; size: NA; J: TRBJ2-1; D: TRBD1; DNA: TGCGCCAGCAGCTCCGGGACAGGGGCCAGGGAGCAGTTCTTC; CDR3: CASSSGTGAREQFF
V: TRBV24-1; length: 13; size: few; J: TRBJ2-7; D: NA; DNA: TGTGCCACCAGTGACCACGGACGGGGCGAGCAGTACTTC; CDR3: CATSDHGRGEQYF
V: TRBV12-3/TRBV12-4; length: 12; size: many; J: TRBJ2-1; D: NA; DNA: TGTGCCAGCAGTTTGAGTAGCAGTGAGCAGTTCTTC; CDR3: CASSLSSSEQFF
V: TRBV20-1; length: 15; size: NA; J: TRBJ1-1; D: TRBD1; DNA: TGCAGTGCCAAAAGCCGGGACAGGGGAGGCACTGAAGCTTTCTTT; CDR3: CSAKSRDRGGTEAFF
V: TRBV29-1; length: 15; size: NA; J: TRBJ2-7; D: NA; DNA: TGCAGCGTTGTCTTCAGGGGCGGGAGTGGGAACGAGCAGTACTTC; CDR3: CSVVFRGGSGNEQYF
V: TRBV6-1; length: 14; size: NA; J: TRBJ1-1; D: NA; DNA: TGTGCCAGCAGTGTTAACGGCAGGAACACTGAAGCTTTCTTT; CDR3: CASSVNGRNTEAFF
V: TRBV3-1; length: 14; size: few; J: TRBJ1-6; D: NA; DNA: TGTGCCAGCAGCCAAGGGCGGGGCAGGGCACCCCTCCACTTT; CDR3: CASSQGRGRAPLHF
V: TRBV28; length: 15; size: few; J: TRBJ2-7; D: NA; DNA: TGTGCCAGCAGTCCCCCCCCGGGGGACATCTACGAGCAGTACTTC; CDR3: CASSPPPGDIYEQYF
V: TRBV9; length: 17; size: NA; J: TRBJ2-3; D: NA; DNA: TGTGCCAGCAGCGTAGCTCTGACGAGAGCTAGCACAGATACGCAGTATTTT; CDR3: CASSVALTRASTDTQYF
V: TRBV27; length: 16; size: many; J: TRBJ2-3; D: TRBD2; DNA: TGTGCCAGCAGTTTATCGGCTAGCGGAACCACAGATACGCAGTATTTT; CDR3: CASSLSASGTTDTQYF
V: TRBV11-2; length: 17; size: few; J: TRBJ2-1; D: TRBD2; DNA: TGTGCCAGCAGCCCCAAGGGCCTAGCGGGGGTATACAATGAGCAGTTCTTC; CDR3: CASSPKGLAGVYNEQFF
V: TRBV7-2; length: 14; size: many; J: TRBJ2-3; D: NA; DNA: TGTGCCAGCAGCTCACCCCCCGTAGCGGTTACGCAGTATTTT; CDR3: CASSSPPVAVTQYF
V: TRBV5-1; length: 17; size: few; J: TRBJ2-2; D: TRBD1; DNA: TGCGCCAGCAGCTTGGAGACAGGGTTGTCGAACACCGGGGAGCTGTTTTTT; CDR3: CASSLETGLSNTGELFF
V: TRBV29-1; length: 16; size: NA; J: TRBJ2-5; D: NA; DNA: TGCAGCGTTGAAGAGAGGCCGGGGGCGACACAAGAGACCCAGTACTTC; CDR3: CSVEERPGATQETQYF
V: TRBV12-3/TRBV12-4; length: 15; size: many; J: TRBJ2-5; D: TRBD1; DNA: TGTGCCAGCAGTCCCCCGACAGGGGGTATGAAGACCCAGTACTTC; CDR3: CASSPPTGGMKTQYF
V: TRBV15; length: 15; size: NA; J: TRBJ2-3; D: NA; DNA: TGTGCCACCAGCAGCACTTTAACATTCTCAGATACGCAGTATTTT; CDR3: CATSSTLTFSDTQYF
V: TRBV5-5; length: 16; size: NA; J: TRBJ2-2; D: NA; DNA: TGTGCCAGCAGCTATCCGGGACGGCTGAACACCGGGGAGCTGTTTTTT; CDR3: CASSYPGRLNTGELFF
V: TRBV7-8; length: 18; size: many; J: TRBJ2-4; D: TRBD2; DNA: TGTGCCAGCAGCCAAGGACTAGCGGGGGGCGCGGCCAAAAACATTCAGTACTTC; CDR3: CASSQGLAGGAAKNIQYF
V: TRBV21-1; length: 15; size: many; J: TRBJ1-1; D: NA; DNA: TGTGCCAGCAGCAAAGAGGGACAGGGTGGCACTGAAGCTTTCTTT; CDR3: CASSKEGQGGTEAFF
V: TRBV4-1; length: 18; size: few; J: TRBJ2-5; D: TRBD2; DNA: TGCGCCAGCAGCCGGGGACTAGCGGGGGGACCGAACCAAGAGACCCAGTACTTC; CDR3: CASSRGLAGGPNQETQYF
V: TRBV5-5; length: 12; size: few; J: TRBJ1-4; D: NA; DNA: TGTGCCAGCAGCCCCGGGGTTGAAAAACTGTTTTTT; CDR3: CASSPGVEKLFF
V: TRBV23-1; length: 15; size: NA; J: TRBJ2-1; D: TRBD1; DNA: TGCGCCAGCAGTCAAGGCGGGACAGGGAACAATGAGCAGTTCTTC; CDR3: CASSQGGTGNNEQFF
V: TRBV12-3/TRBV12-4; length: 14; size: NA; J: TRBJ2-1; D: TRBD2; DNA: TGTGCCAGCGCGGAACTAGCGGGAGTTAATGAGCAGTTCTTC; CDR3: CASAELAGVNEQFF
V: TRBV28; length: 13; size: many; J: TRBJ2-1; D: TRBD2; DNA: TGTGCCAGCAGTTTATATGCGGGAGCTGAGCAGTTCTTC; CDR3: CASSLYAGAEQFF
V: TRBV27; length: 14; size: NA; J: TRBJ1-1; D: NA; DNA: TGTGCCAGCAGTTTAAGGGCGTGGGGCGCTGAAGCTTTCTTT; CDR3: CASSLRAWGAEAFF
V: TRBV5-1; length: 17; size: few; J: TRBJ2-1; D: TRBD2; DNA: TGCGCCAGCAGCTTGACGGCTAGCGGGAGGGCCGTGGATGAGCAGTTCTTC; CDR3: CASSLTASGRAVDEQFF